The 28 T cell receptor beta chains presented below share a single source sample, sequenced in a study of regulatory T cells in long-lasting Graves disease. Time point indicated: newly diagnosed GD, antithyroid drugs for less than 3 months. The TCR library used RNA extracted from PBMCs. To make TCR beta libraries, researchers used iRepertoire HTBI primers and Arm-PCR of CDR3 regions. MiXCR was run by TCRdb on the multiplex PCR reads, yielding one entry per CDR3 protein. The sample holds roughly 410,000 distinct CDR3 sequences, about 15% seen once. The sample also formed part of further work on T cells in Graves' hyperthyroidism and ophthalmopathy.

This sample comprised peripheral blood mononuclear cells (PBMCs), obtained at new diagnosis, from a patient treated with antithyroid drugs. These receptors were obtained from a middle-aged woman with Graves disease.

This clonotype was counted many times. The chain uses TRBV2 and TRBJ2-1; D uncertain. Germline values: CDR1 SNHLY, CDR2 FYNNEI. The ends were cut back, 4 bases at V and 2 bases at J, with 9 bases in the middle. The CDR3 is made up of 14 amino acids. The DNA of the CDR3 is TGTGCCAGCAGTGGAGGTAGTACCTACAATGAGCAGTTCTTC. Its translation: CASSGGSTYNEQFF.

At least ten counts were recorded for this clonotype. This chain uses TRBV6-5 with TRBJ2-7, with 8 bases aligning to TRBD1. The V segment lost 2 bases and the J segment 4 bases; nucleotides outside the gene matches: 16. This CDR3 is 18 amino acids long. Per the germline V gene, CDR1 is MNHEY and CDR2 is SVGAGI. The CDR3 spells CASSYAIGRTGSGYEQYF. The CDR3, as DNA: TGTGCCAGCAGTTACGCAATTGGCCGGACAGGGTCGGGATACGAGCAGTACTTC.

At least ten counts were recorded for this clonotype. This chain links TRBV27 with TRBJ1-5; weak D call: TRBD1 (5 bases). Per the germline V gene, CDR1 is MNHEY and CDR2 is SMNVEV (reference sequence). V lost 5 bases to trimming and J lost 6 bases, with 14 bases between them. This CDR3 contains 14 residues. CDR3 bases: TGTGCCAGCAGTCCCTGGCAGGGAACTCAGCCCCAGCATTTT. Amino acid sequence: CASSPWQGTQPQHF.

Many counts were recorded for this clonotype. The rearrangement links TRBV2 to TRBJ2-5; D possibly corresponds to TRBD2 (6 bases). CDR3 size: 15 residues. Trimming shortened V by 6 bases and J by 4 bases, and 18 bases separated the two germline ends. CDR1 and CDR2 (germline): SNHLY, FYNNEI. CDR3 region: CASRIPGELRETQYF. In nucleotides, the CDR3 is TGTGCCAGCAGAATCCCGGGAGAACTTAGAGAGACCCAGTACTTC.

This clonotype was recorded at least ten times. V and J are TRBV6-5 and TRBJ1-2; D unresolved. V was cut by 0 bases and J by 1 base, with 12 bases left in between. This CDR3 is 16 amino acids long. Germline loops: CDR1 MNHEY, CDR2 SVGAGI. CDR3 sequence (DNA): TGTGCCAGCAGTTACTCGGCCGGGGTACTTAACTATGGCTACACCTTC. It specifies CASSYSAGVLNYGYTF.

This clonotype was detected many times. This chain joins TRBV3-1 and TRBJ2-5; D may be TRBD2 (5 bases). The length of the CDR3 is 13 residues. V was pared by 1 base and J by 4 bases, with 7 bases between. Germline-derived CDR1 and CDR2 are LGHDT and YNNKEL (reference sequence). This chain's CDR3 is CASSQVEGETQYF. The CDR3 DNA follows: TGTGCCAGCAGCCAAGTAGAGGGAGAGACCCAGTACTTC.

This clonotype was seen a handful of times. The rearrangement links TRBV9 to TRBJ2-7; TRBD2 might be the D (6 bases). The CDR3 loop spans 16 amino acids. V shed 0 bases and J shed 2 bases, with 15 bases lying between them. The V gene's germline CDR1 is SGDLS and CDR2 YYNGEE. This chain's CDR3 is CASSVAAGPTTYEQYF. CDR3 coding DNA: TGTGCCAGCAGCGTAGCTGCGGGACCGACCACCTACGAGCAGTACTTC.

This clonotype was detected ten times or more. V gene TRBV12-3 or TRBV12-4 combines with J gene TRBJ2-3; D might be TRBD2 (5 bases). V lost 5 bases and J 2 bases, leaving 14 bases between the germline ends. The CDR3 has 15 residues. The CDR3 sequence is CASSPPGSVTDTQYF. CDR3 bases: TGTGCCAGCAGTCCTCCGGGATCCGTCACAGATACGCAGTATTTT.

In its sample, this clonotype was seen many times. DNA of the CDR3: TGTGCCAGTAGTATTGGGCCAGGGATATCTGGCGGCTACACCTTC. This encodes CASSIGPGISGGYTF. This chain connects TRBV19 to TRBJ1-2; D might be TRBD1 (5 bases). With 3 bases removed from V and 8 bases from J, the gap between germline ends came to 19 bases. Looked up from germline, CDR1 is LNHDA and CDR2 is SQIVND (reference sequence). The CDR3 is 15 amino acids. The whole variable domain, remainder taken from reference TRBV19 and TRBJ1-2, is DGGITQSPKYLFRKEGQNVTLSCEQNLNHDAMYWYRQDPGQGLRLIYYSQIVNDFQKGDIAEGYSVSREKKESFPLTVTSAQKNPTAFYLCASSIGPGISGGYTFGSGTRLTVV.

This clonotype was seen more than once but under ten times. The rearrangement uses TRBV28 and TRBJ2-1; the D gene is possibly TRBD2 (6 bases). The length of the CDR3 is 16 residues. V shed 2 bases and J shed 8 bases, with 19 bases lying between them. CDR1 is MDHEN and CDR2 is SYDVKM in the germline V gene. The CDR3 sequence is CASSLLASESRYEQFF. In DNA, the CDR3 is TGTGCCAGCAGTTTACTAGCGTCGGAGTCTCGTTATGAGCAGTTCTTC.

This clonotype appeared a few times. This chain connects TRBV18 to TRBJ2-7, with 7 nucleotides matching TRBD1. V dropped 3 bases and J dropped 7; count of bases not matched to a gene: 6. Germline assignment: CDR1 KGHSH and CDR2 LQKENI. CDR3 size: 13 residues. This CDR3 reads CASSPPGDREQYF. DNA for the CDR3: TGTGCCAGCTCACCGCCAGGGGACAGAGAGCAGTACTTC.

This clonotype was seen ten or more times. CDR3 in amino acids: CATSENGQGSSYNEQFF. Written as DNA, the CDR3 is TGTGCCACCAGTGAAAACGGACAGGGCAGCTCCTACAATGAGCAGTTCTTC. This chain uses TRBV24-1 with TRBJ2-1, with 8 bases fitting TRBD1. The germline gives CDR1 KGHDR, CDR2 SFDVKD. The junction had 7 bases not matched to a gene; V was cut back by 4 bases and J by 0 bases. CDR3 length: 17 residues.

V gene TRBV5-1 combines with J gene TRBJ2-2; D uncertain. There are 18 residues in the CDR3. The germline V and J ends were trimmed by 0 bases and 7 bases, with 22 bases remaining between them. Germline loops: CDR1 SGHRS, CDR2 YFSETQ. The CDR3 here is CASSLVPPLAAGSGELFF. The CDR3, as DNA: TGCGCCAGCAGCTTGGTCCCCCCACTGGCCGCAGGAAGCGGGGAGCTGTTTTTT.

This clonotype was seen only a few times. The CDR3 is CASSLAGAFHTGELFF. CDR3 DNA: TGTGCCAGCAGCTTGGCCGGAGCGTTCCACACCGGGGAGCTGTTTTTT. The chain joins TRBV5-4 to TRBJ2-2; D not resolved. The germline V gene encodes CDR1 SGHNT and CDR2 YYREEE (reference sequence). The germline V and J ends were trimmed by 0 bases and 3 bases, with 12 bases remaining between them. This CDR3 is built from 16 residues.

The V call is TRBV20-1, the J call TRBJ2-3; D is uncertain. Per germline, CDR1 DFQATT and CDR2 SNEGSKA (reference sequence). V dropped 3 bases and J dropped 5 bases, with 15 bases sitting between them. This CDR3 region has 14 residues. The CDR3 DNA reads as TGCAGTGCTAGTCAGCCTGAGTCGATAGATACGCAGTATTTT. The encoded protein is CSASQPESIDTQYF.

This chain links TRBV7-9 with TRBJ2-7; 8 bases are shared with TRBD1. Germline trimming cut 5 bases from V and 5 bases from J; bases unmatched to any gene: 8. Looked up from germline, CDR1 is SEHNR and CDR2 is FQNEAQ (reference sequence). The CDR3 is 14 residues long. The CDR3 region is CASSPGQGSNEQYF. CDR3 nucleotides: TGTGCCAGCAGCCCAGGACAGGGTAGTAACGAGCAGTACTTC.

The gene calls are TRBV6-2 or TRBV6-3 and TRBJ2-5; 8 bases agree with TRBD2. Germline assignment: CDR1 MNHEY and CDR2 SVGEGT. The CDR3 spans 14 residues. The J segment lost 5 bases and the V segment lost 5 bases, leaving 7 bases of the junction unmatched. The CDR3 DNA sequence: TGTGCCAGCAGTCTACCGGGAGGGCGCGAGACCCAGTACTTC. It encodes CASSLPGGRETQYF.

Comments on this clonotype: One base away lies a much larger clone, so this may be a sequencing read error. V usage is TRBV29-1 and J usage is TRBJ1-2, with D maybe TRBD1 (6 bases). The CDR3 is 14 amino acids. V was cut by 1 base and J by 8 bases, with 17 bases left in between. Germline V gene data show CDR1 as SQVTM and CDR2 as ANQGSEA. CDR3 loop: CSVEGDIRGEGYTF. CDR3 nucleotide sequence: TGCAGCGTTGAAGGTGATATCAGGGGCGAGGGCTACACCTTC.

V usage is TRBV12-3 or TRBV12-4 and J usage is TRBJ1-1; possibly TRBD1 for D (5 bases). V was trimmed by 3 bases and J by 4 bases, leaving 15 bases between them. The CDR3 has 15 residues. The CDR3 reads CASSFVAGESTEAFF. The CDR3 nucleotides are TGTGCCAGCAGTTTCGTAGCGGGGGAGAGCACTGAAGCTTTCTTT.

This clonotype was found a few times. The chain joins TRBV29-1 to TRBJ2-7; 8 bases match TRBD1. Unmatched junction bases numbered 7, after V lost 7 bases and J lost 5 bases. The CDR3 totals 12 residues. CDR1 and CDR2 (germline): SQVTM, ANQGSEA. In nucleotides, the CDR3 is TGCAGCGCCTCGGGCAGGGGGCACGAGCAGTACTTC. Its protein is CSASGRGHEQYF.

The sample holds many counts of this clonotype. The chain uses TRBV11-3 and TRBJ1-1, with 10 nucleotides matching TRBD1. The germline V gene has CDR1 SGHNT and CDR2 YENEEA. Trimming took 5 bases from V and 3 from J; bases not matched to a gene: 6. The CDR3 totals 15 residues. The CDR3 DNA sequence: TGTGCCAGCAGCACGGGACAGGGGCGGTACACTGAAGCTTTCTTT. As protein: CASSTGQGRYTEAFF.

This rearrangement joins TRBV7-2 to TRBJ2-7; D is perhaps TRBD2 (5 bases). CDR3 length equals 14 residues. The germline gives CDR1 SGHTA, CDR2 FQGNSA. Deletions cut 6 bases from V and 0 bases from J, with 12 bases between. The DNA for the CDR3 is TGTGCCAGCAGGAAGGACTTCAGCTCCTACGAGCAGTACTTC. It specifies CASRKDFSSYEQYF. The entire variable domain, with the rest obtained from reference TRBV7-2 and TRBJ2-7, is as follows: GAGVSQSPSNKVTEKGKDVELRCDPISGHTALYWYRQSLGQGLEFLIYFQGNSAPDKSGLPSDRFSAERTGGSVSTLTIQRTQQEDSAVYLCASRKDFSSYEQYFGPGTRLTVT.

This clonotype turned up a few times. The chain is built from TRBV5-1 and TRBJ2-7; D is possibly TRBD1 (5 bases). Looked up from germline, CDR1 is SGHRS and CDR2 is YFSETQ. The V end was cut by 4 bases, the J end by 2 bases, with 13 bases between. The CDR3 consists of 14 residues. This CDR3 is CASSPDTHAYEQYF. In DNA, the CDR3 is TGCGCCAGCAGCCCGGACACACATGCCTACGAGCAGTACTTC.

Ten or more counts support this clonotype. J is TRBJ2-1 and V is TRBV28, with TRBD2 matching 8 bases. The CDR3 extends over 16 amino acids. Germline trimming cut 7 bases from V and 6 bases from J; bases unmatched to any gene: 14. In germline, CDR1 is MDHEN, CDR2 SYDVKM. This CDR3 is CASIPPPGGAGNEQFF. The CDR3 bases are TGTGCCAGCATCCCTCCCCCCGGGGGGGCTGGCAATGAGCAGTTCTTC.

This clonotype has just a few counts. This chain joins TRBV3-1 and TRBJ2-1, with 11 bases matching TRBD2. The germline V gene encodes CDR1 LGHDT and CDR2 YNNKEL (reference sequence). The trim removed 3 bases at V and 8 bases at J, leaving 6 bases unmatched. This CDR3 is 15 amino acids long. CDR3 nucleotides: TGTGCCAGCAGCCAGGGACTAGCGGCCATGTATGAGCAGTTCTTC. Amino acids: CASSQGLAAMYEQFF.

This clonotype was detected many times. The V call is TRBV5-5, the J call TRBJ2-1, with 8 bases identical to TRBD1. The CDR3 sequence is 15 residues long. V shed 4 bases and J 5 bases; nucleotides not matched to a gene: 8. Per germline, CDR1 SGHKS and CDR2 YYEKEE (reference sequence). CDR3 sequence (DNA): TGTGCCAGCAGCCTACTGACAGGGGTAGACAATGAGCAGTTCTTC. It specifies CASSLLTGVDNEQFF.

Details on this clonotype: This may be a read error: a much more frequent sequence differs by one nucleotide. The CDR3 carries no conserved terminal phenylalanine or tryptophan, so it likely arises from a read error. The chain has TRBV12-3 or TRBV12-4 and TRBJ2-2; 7 bases agree with TRBD1. J was trimmed by 4 bases and V by 6 bases; bases with no gene match: 11. The CDR3 contains 16 residues. The CDR3 reads CASSPLGQGVTGELFL. The DNA for the CDR3 is TGTGCCAGCAGCCCGCTTGGGCAGGGGGTCACCGGGGAGCTGTTTCTT.

This clonotype was detected once. The chain employs TRBV29-1 and TRBJ2-7, with 7 positions matching TRBD1. The CDR3 contains 12 residues. V shed 4 bases, J shed 0 bases, and the junction held 0 bases outside the gene matches. CDR1 is SQVTM, CDR2 ANQGSEA, per germline. The CDR3 is CSVGQGSYEQYF. CDR3 bases: TGCAGCGTTGGACAGGGCTCCTACGAGCAGTACTTC.